These 2 T cell receptor beta chains share one sample of origin, sequenced in a study of T cell responses to AZD1222 COVID-19 vaccine. TCRdb's table, derived via immunoSEQ multiplex PCR, lists solely in-frame clones and lacks some. The data contain about 130,000 clones, about 91% of them seen just once; the ten biggest clones take up 1.5% to 2%. This specimen was peripheral blood, taken on day 0 of AZD1222 vaccination. The receptors were gathered from an adult in good health.

The gene calls are TRBV27 and TRBJ2-3, with TRBD2 as a possible D gene (7 bases). Germline lookup yields CDR1 MNHEY and CDR2 SMNVEV (reference sequence). CDR3 length: 16 amino acids. Trimming cost V 4 bases and J 4 bases, with 18 bases left between them. In DNA form, the CDR3 reads TGTGCCAGCAGTTCCCGTCGGGGGGCGAGTTCAGATACGCAGTATTTT. Protein product: CASSSRRGASSDTQYF.

This chain links TRBV4-1 with TRBJ2-3; either TRBD1 or TRBD2 may supply D (5 bases each). V dropped 0 bases and J dropped 4 bases, with 14 bases sitting between them. CDR1 is MGHRA and CDR2 is YSYEKL in the germline V gene. The CDR3 runs to 16 residues. This chain's CDR3 is CASSQDPGTSADTQYF. The CDR3 nucleotides read TGCGCCAGCAGCCAAGATCCAGGGACGTCGGCAGATACGCAGTATTTT.